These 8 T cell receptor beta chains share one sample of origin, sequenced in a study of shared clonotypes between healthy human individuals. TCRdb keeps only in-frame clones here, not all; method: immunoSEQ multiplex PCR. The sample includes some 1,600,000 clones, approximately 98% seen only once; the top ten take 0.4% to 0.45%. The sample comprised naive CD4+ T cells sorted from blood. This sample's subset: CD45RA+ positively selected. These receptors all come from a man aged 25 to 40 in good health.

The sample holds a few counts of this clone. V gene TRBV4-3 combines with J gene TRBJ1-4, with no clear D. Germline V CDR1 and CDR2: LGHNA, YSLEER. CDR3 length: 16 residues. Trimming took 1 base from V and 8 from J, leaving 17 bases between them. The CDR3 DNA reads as TGCGCCAGCAGCCAAGCGGGATCGTTAACTCGGGAAAAACTGTTTTTT. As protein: CASSQAGSLTREKLFF.

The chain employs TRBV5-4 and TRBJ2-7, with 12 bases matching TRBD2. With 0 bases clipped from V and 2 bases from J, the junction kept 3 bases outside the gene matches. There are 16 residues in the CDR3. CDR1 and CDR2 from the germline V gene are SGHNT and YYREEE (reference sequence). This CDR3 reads CASSLGPSGRAYEQYF. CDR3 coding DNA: TGTGCCAGCAGCTTGGGGCCTAGCGGGAGGGCCTACGAGCAGTACTTC. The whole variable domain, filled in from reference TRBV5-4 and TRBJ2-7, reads ETGVTQSPTHLIKTRGQQVTLRCSSQSGHNTVSWYQQALGQGPQFIFQYYREEENGRGNFPPRFSGLQFPNYSSELNVNALELDDSALYLCASSLGPSGRAYEQYFGPGTRLTVT.

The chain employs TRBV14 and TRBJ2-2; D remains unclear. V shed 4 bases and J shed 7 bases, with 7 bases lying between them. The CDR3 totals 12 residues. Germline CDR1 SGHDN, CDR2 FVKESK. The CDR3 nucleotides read TGTGCCAGCAGCCCCCAGGACGGGGAGCTGTTTTTT. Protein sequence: CASSPQDGELFF.

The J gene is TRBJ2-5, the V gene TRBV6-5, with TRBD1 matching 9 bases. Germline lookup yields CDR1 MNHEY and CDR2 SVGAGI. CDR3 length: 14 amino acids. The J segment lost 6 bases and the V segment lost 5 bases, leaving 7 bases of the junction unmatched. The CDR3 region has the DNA TGTGCCAGCAGTCTAGGGACAGGGAAAAAGACCCAGTACTTC. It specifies CASSLGTGKKTQYF.

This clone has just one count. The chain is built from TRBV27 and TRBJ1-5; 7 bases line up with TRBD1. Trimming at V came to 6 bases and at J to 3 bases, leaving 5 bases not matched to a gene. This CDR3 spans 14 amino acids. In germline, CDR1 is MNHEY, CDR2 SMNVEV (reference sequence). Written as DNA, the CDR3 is TGTGCCAGCAGGATAGGGGGCCCCAATCAGCCCCAGCATTTT. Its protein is CASRIGGPNQPQHF.

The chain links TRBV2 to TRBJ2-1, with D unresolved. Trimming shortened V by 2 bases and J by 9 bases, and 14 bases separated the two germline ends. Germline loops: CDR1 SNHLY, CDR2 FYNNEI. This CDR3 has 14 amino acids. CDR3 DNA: TGTGCCAGCAGTGAAAAGACTGCACTAACTGAGCAGTTCTTC. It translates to CASSEKTALTEQFF.

CDR3 bases: TGTGCCAGCAGCGTTCCCAGGGTTGTCGGGGAGCTGTTTTTT. Its protein product is CASSVPRVVGELFF. The chain combines TRBV7-9 with TRBJ2-2, with D possibly matching TRBD1 (5 bases). Looked up from germline, CDR1 is SEHNR and CDR2 is FQNEAQ (reference sequence). The CDR3 extends over 14 amino acids. V was shortened by 5 bases and J by 7 bases, with 14 bases between the two germline ends.

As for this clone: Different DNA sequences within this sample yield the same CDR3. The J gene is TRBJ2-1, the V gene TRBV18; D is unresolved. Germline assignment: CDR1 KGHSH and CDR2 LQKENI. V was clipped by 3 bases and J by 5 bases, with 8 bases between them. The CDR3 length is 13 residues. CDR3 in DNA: TGTGCCAGCTCACCCAGTCGGGACAATGAGCAGTTCTTC. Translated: CASSPSRDNEQFF.